The clone carrying this T cell receptor (beta chain) was recorded at least ten times. Its matching antigen is unknown. Time point reported: pre-sensitization, week 0. The treatment is: therapeutic diphenylcyclopropenone sensitization with weekly scalp DPC. Unfractionated whole blood yielded the extracted total RNA. The CDR3 sequence is 16 residues long. V dropped 1 base and J dropped 0; count of bases not matched to a gene: 4. Looked up from germline, CDR1 is SGHRS and CDR2 is YFSETQ. This sample is drawn from a study of human T cells and chemical hapten exposure. Study summary: The patch tests put 0.01% DPC on the skin of the upper back and were read 6 days later.

The study, taken as a whole, reports: Large CDR3 similarity clusters arose significantly more often from expanded TCRs than from controls.

In the library, unique molecular identifiers were attached to individual cDNA molecules. From the RACE reads, TCRdb called clonotypes with MiXCR, one entry per CDR3 protein. The repertoire consists of about 42,000 distinct CDR3 sequences, with about an eighth occurring once and the leading ten covering about 5.7%. The sequences come from whole blood, collected in connection with sensitization to the hapten diphenylcyclopropenone (DPC). This clonotype was sampled from a woman between 25 and 40 years old with alopecia areata. Some clones in this sample may be carry-over from other donors' samples. The chain employs TRBV5-1 and TRBJ1-1; 9 positions match TRBD1. This chain's CDR3 is CASSLQGQGMNTEAFF. In DNA form, the CDR3 reads TGCGCCAGCAGCTTGCAGGGACAGGGCATGAACACTGAAGCTTTCTTT.